These 30 T cell receptor beta chains came from one sample sequenced in a study of blood T cell repertoires in COVID-19. This table comes from immunoSEQ multiplex PCR, and its TCRdb copy is limited to in-frame clones, with some not included. The sample gives roughly 17,000 clones, 85% to 90% of which show up once; about 5% is in the top ten. The sequencing sample was made of peripheral blood. The receptor set was obtained from a human donor in a cohort sampled during active COVID-19.

J is TRBJ2-1 and V is TRBV7-9; TRBD1 agrees at 7 bases. The CDR3 sequence is 15 residues long. The J segment lost 4 bases and the V segment lost 1 base, leaving 4 bases of the junction unmatched. Germline CDR1 is SEHNR and CDR2 is FQNEAQ (reference sequence). This CDR3 is CASSLVSTGYNEQFF. Written as DNA, the CDR3 is TGTGCCAGCAGCTTAGTCTCGACAGGGTACAATGAGCAGTTCTTC.

The chain combines TRBV9 with TRBJ2-2; 9 nucleotides agree with TRBD1. Germline V gene sequence: CDR1 SGDLS, CDR2 YYNGEE. Germline trimming cut 3 bases from V and 2 bases from J; bases unmatched to any gene: 5. The CDR3 loop spans 16 amino acids. The CDR3 loop reads CASSATTGGNTGELFF. DNA for the CDR3: TGTGCCAGCAGCGCAACCACAGGGGGCAACACCGGGGAGCTGTTTTTT.

The V call is TRBV9, the J call TRBJ2-1, with TRBD2 matching over 13 bases. Germline values: CDR1 SGDLS, CDR2 YYNGEE. This CDR3 region has 17 residues. V lost 0 bases, J lost 7 bases, and 7 bases stayed unmatched. CDR3 DNA sequence: TGTGCCAGCAGCGTAGAAGCACTAGCGGGAGGGTGGAATGAGCAGTTCTTC. It codes for CASSVEALAGGWNEQFF.

The V gene is TRBV2, the J gene TRBJ2-7; the D is unclear. This CDR3 is built from 11 residues. The germline V gene has CDR1 SNHLY and CDR2 FYNNEI. V shed 3 bases and J shed 5 bases, with 5 bases lying between them. The CDR3 sequence: CASSEFNEQYF. Here the CDR3 DNA reads TGTGCCAGCAGTGAGTTTAACGAGCAGTACTTC.

This clone appeared once. V gene TRBV2 combines with J gene TRBJ2-1, with 8 bases aligning to TRBD2. The trim removed 6 bases at V and 7 bases at J, leaving 17 bases unmatched. The germline gives CDR1 SNHLY, CDR2 FYNNEI. The CDR3 has 17 amino acids. CDR3 in DNA: TGTGCCAGCAGCCCAGCGGGGGTAGGGGCCGGCGGAAATGAGCAGTTCTTC. Its protein product is CASSPAGVGAGGNEQFF. The entire variable domain, with the rest obtained from reference TRBV2 and TRBJ2-1, is as follows: EPEVTQTPSHQVTQMGQEVILRCVPISNHLYFYWYRQILGQKVEFLVSFYNNEISEKSEIFDDQFSVERPDGSNFTLKIRSTKLEDSAMYFCASSPAGVGAGGNEQFFGPGTRLTVL.

The chain joins TRBV25-1 to TRBJ2-5; D gene uncertain. V was clipped by 3 bases and J by 5 bases, with 13 bases between them. The CDR3 is 14 residues long. Germline V lookup: CDR1 MGHDK, CDR2 SYGVNS. The CDR3 is CASSDNWPMETQYF. The CDR3 DNA reads as TGTGCCAGCAGTGATAATTGGCCGATGGAGACCCAGTACTTC.

This chain joins TRBV29-1 and TRBJ1-2, with 7 bases that match TRBD1. The CDR3 contains 14 residues. The germline V gene encodes CDR1 SQVTM and CDR2 ANQGSEA. The junction had 9 bases not matched to a gene; V was cut back by 6 bases and J by 2 bases. CDR3 protein: CSVGTPGGNYGYTF. The CDR3 DNA is TGCAGCGTGGGGACGCCAGGGGGGAACTATGGCTACACCTTC.

V usage is TRBV6-5 and J usage is TRBJ2-2, with 10 bases that match TRBD2. CDR1 and CDR2 (germline): MNHEY, SVGAGI. This CDR3 has 15 amino acids. Germline trimming cut 5 bases from V and 1 base from J; bases unmatched to any gene: 1. The chain's CDR3 is CASSLAGVNTGELFF. CDR3 DNA sequence: TGTGCCAGCAGTCTAGCGGGAGTGAACACCGGGGAGCTGTTTTTT.

The chain couples TRBV3-1 (or the pseudogene TRBV3-2) to TRBJ2-5; possible D gene TRBD2, 5 bases. This CDR3 comprises 16 residues. The V gene's germline CDR1 is LGHDT and CDR2 YNNKEL (reference sequence). Trimming took off 4 bases at V and 9 bases at J, with 24 bases between the two ends. Here the CDR3 reads CASSLPMGGLRGAQYF. CDR3 in DNA: TGTGCCAGCAGCCTCCCCATGGGCGGTCTACGGGGTGCCCAGTACTTC.

The chain joins TRBV23-1 to TRBJ1-5; no firm D call. TRBV23-1 is recorded as an ORF, its role being uncertain. The CDR3 extends over 20 amino acids. V was clipped by 0 bases and J by 0 bases, with 21 bases between them. The CDR3 DNA reads as TGCGCCAGCAGTCAATCTGAGAGGAGAGGACTAGTTTATAGCAATCAGCCCCAGCATTTT. Its protein product is CASSQSERRGLVYSNQPQHF.

The CDR3, as DNA: TGTGCCTGGAGTGTCCAGGGTGGCTACATGGGTCAGCCCCAGCATTTT. Translated: CAWSVQGGYMGQPQHF. The chain couples TRBV30 to TRBJ1-5, with D perhaps matching TRBD1 (5 bases). V lost 0 bases, J lost 6 bases, and 18 bases lay in between. This CDR3 contains 16 residues. Germline CDR1 and CDR2: GTSNPN and SVGIG (reference sequence).

V usage is TRBV6-5 and J usage is TRBJ1-1, with 7 bases identical to TRBD1. CDR3 length: 13 residues. Germline-derived CDR1 and CDR2 are MNHEY and SVGAGI. The junction had 8 bases not matched to a gene; V was cut back by 5 bases and J by 8 bases. CDR3 region: CASSTPGQAEAFF. The DNA of the CDR3 is TGTGCCAGCAGTACCCCCGGACAGGCCGAAGCTTTCTTT.

V gene TRBV9 combines with J gene TRBJ2-1; 10 bases are a match to TRBD2. Per the germline V gene, CDR1 is SGDLS and CDR2 is YYNGEE. Unmatched junction bases numbered 3, after V lost 0 bases and J lost 0 bases. The CDR3 runs 17 residues. The CDR3 loop reads CASSVGLAGASYNEQFF. Written as DNA, the CDR3 is TGTGCCAGCAGCGTAGGGCTAGCGGGGGCCTCCTACAATGAGCAGTTCTTC. The full variable domain, rest sourced from reference TRBV9 and TRBJ2-1, is DSGVTQTPKHLITATGQRVTLRCSPRSGDLSVYWYQQSLDQGLQFLIQYYNGEERAKGNILERFSAQQFPDLHSELNLSSLELGDSALYFCASSVGLAGASYNEQFFGPGTRLTVL.

The chain employs TRBV5-1 and TRBJ1-2; perhaps TRBD1 as D (6 bases). The CDR3 extends over 17 amino acids. Germline V gene sequence: CDR1 SGHRS, CDR2 YFSETQ. The ends were cut back, 4 bases at V and 4 bases at J, with 23 bases in the middle. The CDR3 nucleotides are TGCGCCAGCAGCCTAATACCCTCGGGACACGATCTCTATGGCTACACCTTC. It is translated as CASSLIPSGHDLYGYTF.

The genes are TRBV5-1 and TRBJ1-1; 10 nucleotides line up with TRBD1. This CDR3 comprises 17 residues. CDR1 SGHRS and CDR2 YFSETQ come from the germline V gene. After removal of 4 bases from V and 5 bases from J, the junction contained 14 bases not matched to a gene. The CDR3 sequence: CASSGGDDRGLWTEAFF. The CDR3 DNA sequence: TGCGCCAGCAGCGGGGGAGATGACAGGGGGCTTTGGACTGAAGCTTTCTTT.

The chain has TRBV6-6 and TRBJ2-5; D remains ambiguous. V was shortened by 6 bases and J by 5 bases, with 16 bases between the two germline ends. The V gene's germline CDR1 is MNHNY and CDR2 SVGAGI (reference sequence). The CDR3 length is 14 residues. The CDR3 loop is CASSVSRVWETQYF. CDR3 coding DNA: TGTGCCAGCAGCGTTAGTCGGGTCTGGGAGACCCAGTACTTC.

The chain joins TRBV27 to TRBJ2-3; TRBD2 matches 7 bases. V shed 4 bases and J 0 bases; nucleotides not matched to a gene: 4. The CDR3 runs to 15 residues. Germline lookup yields CDR1 MNHEY and CDR2 SMNVEV (reference sequence). The CDR3 region has the DNA TGTGCCAGCAGTTCAAGCGGGGCTAGCACAGATACGCAGTATTTT. It translates to CASSSSGASTDTQYF.

CDR3 in DNA: TGCAGCGTGACTCCTCCGGGGGCTAGCGGGAGCCATGAGCAGTTCTTC. Protein product: CSVTPPGASGSHEQFF. This chain uses TRBV29-1 with TRBJ2-1, with 10 bases identical to TRBD2. The CDR3 runs 16 residues. CDR1 and CDR2 (germline): SQVTM, ANQGSEA. V shed 6 bases and J 8 bases; nucleotides not matched to a gene: 16.

The V and J genes are TRBV18 and TRBJ1-3; D may be TRBD1 (6 bases). The V end was cut by 2 bases, the J end by 0 bases, with 11 bases between. The CDR3 sequence is 16 residues long. Per germline, CDR1 KGHSH and CDR2 LQKENI. CDR3: CASSPLGQSSGNTIYF. The CDR3 DNA reads as TGTGCCAGCTCACCATTAGGACAGAGCTCTGGAAACACCATATATTTT.

CDR3 bases: TGTGCCAGCAGTGAGGGGGCTGGGAAGGGAACAGAGACCCAGTACTTC. This translates into CASSEGAGKGTETQYF. The chain recombines TRBV25-1 with TRBJ2-5, with D possibly matching TRBD1 (6 bases). Germline values: CDR1 MGHDK, CDR2 SYGVNS. The CDR3 consists of 16 residues. The germline V and J ends were trimmed by 3 bases and 4 bases, with 18 bases remaining between them.

The chain uses TRBV5-1 and TRBJ2-7, with 8 bases fitting TRBD2. Trimming cost V 0 bases and J 6 bases; bases outside gene matches: 5. The CDR3 sequence is 14 residues long. Germline CDR1 and CDR2: SGHRS and YFSETQ. In nucleotides, the CDR3 is TGCGCCAGCAGCTTGGCTATGAGCGGGGGCGAGCAGTACTTC. As protein: CASSLAMSGGEQYF.

This chain uses TRBV5-1 with TRBJ1-1, with D possibly being TRBD1 (6 bases). The CDR3 spans 15 residues. Germline V gene lookup returns CDR1 SGHRS and CDR2 YFSETQ. Trimming stripped 0 bases from V and 6 bases from J, with 15 bases between. The CDR3 DNA follows: TGCGCCAGCAGCTTGGCGCCAGGGGAGGGCGCTGAAGCTTTCTTT. Residues: CASSLAPGEGAEAFF.

The V gene is TRBV27, the J gene TRBJ2-7; a weak D match, TRBD1 (5 bases). The CDR3 contains 16 residues. Germline V gene data show CDR1 as MNHEY and CDR2 as SMNVEV (reference sequence). The V end was cut by 8 bases, the J end by 2 bases, with 22 bases between. Here the CDR3 DNA reads TGTGCCAGCTCGCCCCTCAGATGGGCAGGGACCTACGAGCAGTACTTC. Protein product: CASSPLRWAGTYEQYF.

V and J are TRBV2 and TRBJ2-1, with unresolved D. There are 13 residues in the CDR3. Germline CDR1 is SNHLY and CDR2 is FYNNEI. Trimming took off 4 bases at V and 7 bases at J, with 11 bases between the two ends. CDR3: CASSGPKRNEQFF. For the CDR3, the DNA is TGTGCCAGCAGTGGTCCAAAACGGAATGAGCAGTTCTTC.

The chain links TRBV28 to TRBJ2-7; TRBD1 might be the D (5 bases). Per the germline V gene, CDR1 is MDHEN and CDR2 is SYDVKM. V was shortened by 8 bases and J by 0 bases, with 14 bases between the two germline ends. The CDR3 loop spans 14 amino acids. CDR3 amino acids: CASGWTRDSYEQYF. The CDR3 DNA follows: TGTGCCAGCGGATGGACACGAGACTCCTACGAGCAGTACTTC.

The chain is built from TRBV4-1 and TRBJ2-1; TRBD1 aligns across 9 bases. J gave up 5 bases and V 0 bases, and 5 bases lay outside the gene matches. CDR3 length equals 16 residues. CDR1 and CDR2 (germline): MGHRA, YSYEKL. The CDR3 loop reads CASSQDRDRVNNEQFF. The CDR3 DNA reads TGCGCCAGCAGCCAAGATCGGGACAGGGTTAACAATGAGCAGTTCTTC.

This sequence joins TRBV19 and TRBJ2-5; D is perhaps TRBD2 (6 bases). CDR3 size: 20 residues. The germline V gene encodes CDR1 LNHDA and CDR2 SQIVND (reference sequence). Trimming cost V 1 base and J 0 bases, with 24 bases left between them. The CDR3: CASSIVVTTGGISYQETQYF. Written as DNA, the CDR3 is TGTGCCAGTAGTATAGTCGTGACTACTGGAGGGATATCGTACCAAGAGACCCAGTACTTC.

In its sample, this clone is medium-sized. J is TRBJ1-4 and V is TRBV2; weak D call: TRBD1 (5 bases). The CDR3 consists of 16 residues. Trimming cost V 2 bases and J 4 bases, with 14 bases left between them. Germline CDR1 is SNHLY and CDR2 is FYNNEI. The CDR3 is CASSEIGAGGNEKLFF. The DNA for the CDR3 is TGTGCCAGCAGTGAAATAGGGGCCGGTGGTAATGAAAAACTGTTTTTT.

The chain employs TRBV5-1 and TRBJ1-2; TRBD1 matches 9 bases. Per germline, CDR1 SGHRS and CDR2 YFSETQ. This CDR3 spans 17 amino acids. V trimming: 0 bases; J trimming: 3 bases; junction bases outside the gene matches: 9. CDR3 sequence reads: CASSLALPGTGYYGYTF. The CDR3 DNA sequence: TGCGCCAGCAGCTTGGCCCTACCCGGGACAGGGTACTATGGCTACACCTTC.

The chain has TRBV5-4 and TRBJ1-1; D may be TRBD1 (6 bases). V was trimmed by 4 bases and J by 1 base, leaving 11 bases between them. The CDR3 loop spans 14 amino acids. Per germline, CDR1 SGHNT and CDR2 YYREEE (reference sequence). CDR3 region: CASSSGRGNTEAFF. CDR3 sequence (DNA): TGTGCCAGCAGCAGCGGCAGGGGGAACACTGAAGCTTTCTTT.